These T cell receptor beta chains were read from a single sample in a study of cytomegalovirus exposure and HLA in healthy donors. Sequencing was performed with immunoSEQ multiplex PCR; in TCRdb, only in-frame clones are kept and a portion is missing. The data hold about 58,000 clones, with roughly 90% observed a single time. Material for sequencing was PBMCs. These receptors all stem from a man between 18 and 29 years old in good health and CMV-seronegative. The CDR3 runs from the conserved cysteine through the conserved F or W. Fields, in order: D gene, V gene, J gene, clone size, CDR3 length, CDR3 DNA, CDR3 protein. D genes are given only for firm matches. Clone size is shown for a subset of rows, as once, few, many or a class of expanded clone.

D: .
V: TRBV28
J: TRBJ2-3
size: .
length: 13
DNA: TGTGCCAGCACTCCTCGGAGGGTGGGAGCGCAGTATTTT
CDR3: CASTPRRVGAQYF

D: TRBD1
V: TRBV27
J: TRBJ1-5
size: once
length: 16
DNA: TGTGCCAGCAGGTTGACAGGGGGCTTTAGCAATCAGCCCCAGCATTTT
CDR3: CASRLTGGFSNQPQHF

D: .
V: TRBV9
J: TRBJ2-4
size: .
length: 15
DNA: TGTGCCAGCAGCGTAGGGGGCAAGACACTAAACATTCAGTACTTC
CDR3: CASSVGGKTLNIQYF

D: TRBD2
V: TRBV7-2
J: TRBJ2-2
size: .
length: 17
DNA: TGTGCCAGCAGCTTAGCGGCGTCTAGCGGGGGGACCGGGGAGCTGTTTTTT
CDR3: CASSLAASSGGTGELFF

D: .
V: TRBV7-9
J: TRBJ2-5
size: few
length: 14
DNA: TGTGCCAGCAGCTTAGAGGCGGGTCCGAAGACCCAGTACTTC
CDR3: CASSLEAGPKTQYF

D: .
V: TRBV5-1
J: TRBJ2-5
size: .
length: 15
DNA: TGCGCCAGCAGCTCGGGACTCCAGGGAGGAGAGACCCAGTACTTC
CDR3: CASSSGLQGGETQYF

D: .
V: TRBV5-4
J: TRBJ2-3
size: .
length: 15
DNA: TGTGCCAGCAGCTTGGAGGAGGGACGCACAGATACGCAGTATTTT
CDR3: CASSLEEGRTDTQYF

D: TRBD1
V: TRBV6-1
J: TRBJ2-7
size: .
length: 17
DNA: TGTGCCAGCAGTGGGGCCCCGGGGACAGGGAGTAGGAACGAGCAGTACTTC
CDR3: CASSGAPGTGSRNEQYF

D: .
V: TRBV5-1
J: TRBJ2-1
size: .
length: 17
DNA: TGCGCCAGCAGCTCTTTTCCGCGGACTAACTCCTACAATGAGCAGTTCTTC
CDR3: CASSSFPRTNSYNEQFF

D: .
V: TRBV9
J: TRBJ2-7
size: .
length: 12
DNA: TGTGCCAGCAGCCCGGGACTGAACGAGCAGTACTTC
CDR3: CASSPGLNEQYF

D: .
V: TRBV5-4
J: TRBJ1-3
size: .
length: 14
DNA: TGTGCCAGCAGCTCCCAGATGGCTGGAAACACCATATATTTT
CDR3: CASSSQMAGNTIYF

D: TRBD1
V: TRBV2
J: TRBJ2-7
size: .
length: 17
DNA: TGTGCCATCAACTCAGTCCCCAGACAGGGGGGGTCCTACGAGCAGTACTTC
CDR3: CAINSVPRQGGSYEQYF

D: TRBD2
V: TRBV7-3
J: TRBJ2-7
size: .
length: 17
DNA: TGTGCCAGCAGCTACCCGCCGTGGTCTAGCGGGTATATCGAGCAGTACTTC
CDR3: CASSYPPWSSGYIEQYF

D: TRBD2
V: TRBV5-6
J: TRBJ2-5
size: .
length: 16
DNA: TGTGCCAGCAGCTTTCGACTAGCGGGCTACCAAGAGACCCAGTACTTC
CDR3: CASSFRLAGYQETQYF

D: .
V: TRBV29-1
J: TRBJ2-5
size: .
length: 12
DNA: TGCAGCGTTGATCTCCTTCAAGAGACCCAGTACTTC
CDR3: CSVDLLQETQYF

D: TRBD2
V: TRBV11-2
J: TRBJ2-3
size: .
length: 16
DNA: TGTGCCAGCAGCTCCCCGACTAGCGGATTCACAGATACGCAGTATTTT
CDR3: CASSSPTSGFTDTQYF

D: TRBD2
V: TRBV7-6
J: TRBJ2-5
size: .
length: 15
DNA: TGTGCCAGCAGCTTAGATAGCGGGAGCGGGGAGACCCAGTACTTC
CDR3: CASSLDSGSGETQYF

D: TRBD1
V: TRBV5-4
J: TRBJ2-7
size: .
length: 15
DNA: TGTGCCAGCAGCCCGGGACAGGGACAAGCCTACGAGCAGTACTTC
CDR3: CASSPGQGQAYEQYF

D: .
V: TRBV11-2
J: TRBJ2-7
size: .
length: 15
DNA: TGTGCCAGCAGCTTAGAAGGGGTGGTGTCCTACGAGCAGTACTTC
CDR3: CASSLEGVVSYEQYF

D: TRBD2
V: TRBV13
J: TRBJ2-3
size: .
length: 15
DNA: TGTGCCAGCGGGGCTAGCGGGAGCCCGGTGTCCCCGCAGTATTTT
CDR3: CASGASGSPVSPQYF

D: TRBD2
V: TRBV4-1
J: TRBJ2-5
size: .
length: 14
DNA: TGCGCCAGCAGCCAACAGACTAGCCGGGAGACCCAGTACTTC
CDR3: CASSQQTSRETQYF

D: TRBD1
V: TRBV9
J: TRBJ2-2
size: .
length: 15
DNA: TGTGCCAGCAGCGTAGTTGAGGGGGCGGGCGGGGAGCTGTTTTTT
CDR3: CASSVVEGAGGELFF

D: TRBD2
V: TRBV4-3
J: TRBJ2-2
size: .
length: 15
DNA: TGCGCCAGCAGCCAAGAGGCGGGGGGGACCGGGGAGCTGTTTTTT
CDR3: CASSQEAGGTGELFF

D: .
V: TRBV5-6
J: TRBJ1-1
size: .
length: 13
DNA: TGTGCCAGCAGCCCAGAAACAGGGTCTGAAGCTTTCTTT
CDR3: CASSPETGSEAFF

D: .
V: TRBV28
J: TRBJ2-5
size: .
length: 13
DNA: TGTGCCAGCAGTACTCCAGGGCGAGAGACCCAGTACTTC
CDR3: CASSTPGRETQYF

D: TRBD1
V: TRBV7-9
J: TRBJ1-1
size: .
length: 15
DNA: TGTGCCAGCAGAAGGGGGACAGGAGGTAACACTGAAGCTTTCTTT
CDR3: CASRRGTGGNTEAFF

D: .
V: TRBV7-2
J: TRBJ2-7
size: .
length: 13
DNA: TGTGCCAGCAGCTCCAACCAGGGACTGTTCGTTTCCTTC
CDR3: CASSSNQGLFVSF

D: TRBD2
V: TRBV10-3
J: TRBJ2-1
size: once
length: 20
DNA: TGTGCCATCAGGGGTACCGGGACTAGCGGGAGGTTAATACCAACCAATGAGCAGTTCTTC
CDR3: CAIRGTGTSGRLIPTNEQFF

D: TRBD1
V: TRBV18
J: TRBJ1-4
size: .
length: 15
DNA: TGTGCCAGCTCACCCGACAGGGCAACTAATGAAAAACTGTTTTTT
CDR3: CASSPDRATNEKLFF

D: .
V: TRBV7-6
J: TRBJ2-7
size: once
length: 13
DNA: TGTGCCAGCAGCTCCTCAGGGTCCTACGAGCAGTACTTC
CDR3: CASSSSGSYEQYF

D: TRBD1
V: TRBV28
J: TRBJ1-1
size: .
length: 15
DNA: TGTGCCAGCAGTTTCGTATACAGGGGTAACACTGAAGCTTTCTTT
CDR3: CASSFVYRGNTEAFF

D: .
V: TRBV18
J: TRBJ1-1
size: .
length: 15
DNA: TGTGCCAGCTCACCGAATACTGACAGTTACACTGAAGCTTTCTTT
CDR3: CASSPNTDSYTEAFF

D: TRBD2
V: TRBV30
J: TRBJ2-7
size: .
length: 14
DNA: TGTGCCTGGAGCACTACTAGCGGGTTTGGTTTGCAGTACTTC
CDR3: CAWSTTSGFGLQYF

D: TRBD2
V: TRBV10-3
J: TRBJ2-3
size: .
length: 16
DNA: TGTGCCATCAGTGAGCCCGGACTAGCGAAGACAGATACGCAGTATTTT
CDR3: CAISEPGLAKTDTQYF

D: TRBD1
V: TRBV27
J: TRBJ1-5
size: .
length: 14
DNA: TGTGCCAGCAGCAGACAGGGTAGCAATCAGCCCCAGCATTTT
CDR3: CASSRQGSNQPQHF

D: .
V: TRBV6-4
J: TRBJ2-7
size: .
length: 13
DNA: TGTGCCAGCAGTGCGCACAGGGTAGGCGAGCAGTACTTC
CDR3: CASSAHRVGEQYF

D: .
V: TRBV21-1
J: TRBJ2-1
size: .
length: 18
DNA: TGTGCCAGCAGCAAAGAGGGGGGGGCGACAGCCTCTTCGAATGAGCAGTTCTTC
CDR3: CASSKEGGATASSNEQFF

D: .
V: TRBV7-2
J: TRBJ1-4
size: .
length: 14
DNA: TGTGCCAGCAGCCGCAGGGCCACTAATGAAAAACTGTTTTTT
CDR3: CASSRRATNEKLFF

D: .
V: TRBV18
J: TRBJ2-1
size: .
length: 14
DNA: TGTGCCAGCTCACCAGGGTACAGCTACAATGAGCAGTTCTTC
CDR3: CASSPGYSYNEQFF

D: TRBD2
V: TRBV30
J: TRBJ2-2
size: once
length: 13
DNA: TGTGCCACCTCACTAGCGGGAACCGGGGAGCTGTTTTTT
CDR3: CATSLAGTGELFF

D: TRBD2
V: TRBV4-1
J: TRBJ2-7
size: .
length: 16
DNA: TGCGCCAGCAGCCAAGATATCGTAGCGGGATGGTACGAGCAGTACTTC
CDR3: CASSQDIVAGWYEQYF

D: .
V: TRBV2
J: TRBJ1-5
size: .
length: 18
DNA: TGTGCCAGCAGTGAAGCGCCCATCGCAGGGAATAGCAATCAGCCCCAGCATTTT
CDR3: CASSEAPIAGNSNQPQHF

D: .
V: TRBV28
J: TRBJ1-4
size: .
length: 15
DNA: TGTGCCAGCATCCGCGGATGGGCAGGGGATGAAAAACTGTTTTTT
CDR3: CASIRGWAGDEKLFF

D: TRBD2
V: TRBV5-6
J: TRBJ2-1
size: .
length: 16
DNA: TGTGCCAGCAGCTTAGCTGGACTAGCGGGTATGAATGAGCAGTTCTTC
CDR3: CASSLAGLAGMNEQFF

D: .
V: TRBV5-1
J: TRBJ2-7
size: .
length: 13
DNA: TGCGCCAGCAGCTTCAGGGTCGGGAGCGAGCAGTACTTC
CDR3: CASSFRVGSEQYF

D: TRBD1
V: TRBV7-9
J: TRBJ1-1
size: once
length: 15
DNA: TGTGCCAGCAGCCCGGCCGGGACAGGGGGGACTGAAGCTTTCTTT
CDR3: CASSPAGTGGTEAFF

D: .
V: TRBV7-7
J: TRBJ2-3
size: once
length: 14
DNA: TGTGCTAGCAGCTTAGAGGTTGGGCAAGATACGCAGTATTTT
CDR3: CASSLEVGQDTQYF

D: .
V: TRBV28
J: TRBJ1-5
size: .
length: 12
DNA: TGTGCCAGCAGTCCGTTACTAGAGCCCCAGCATTTT
CDR3: CASSPLLEPQHF

D: TRBD1
V: TRBV29-1
J: TRBJ2-1
size: .
length: 13
DNA: TGCAGCGGGGGACAGGGTTCCTACAATGAGCAGTTCTTC
CDR3: CSGGQGSYNEQFF

D: TRBD1
V: TRBV23-1
J: TRBJ1-1
size: .
length: 21
DNA: TGCGCCAGCAGTCACCACCCGGCTTACACAGGGGGCTGGAGGGTGAACACTGAAGCTTTCTTT
CDR3: CASSHHPAYTGGWRVNTEAFF

D: .
V: TRBV28
J: TRBJ2-2
size: .
length: 13
DNA: TGTGCCACCACTCAACTAGCCCCCGGGGAGCTGTTTTTT
CDR3: CATTQLAPGELFF

D: TRBD1
V: TRBV5-1
J: TRBJ2-1
size: .
length: 15
DNA: TGCGCCAGCAGATCCGGGACAGGGGGGCCGAATGAGCAGTTCTTC
CDR3: CASRSGTGGPNEQFF

D: TRBD1
V: TRBV29-1
J: TRBJ1-1
size: .
length: 12
DNA: TGCAGCGTGTCAGGGGGCTGGACTGAAGCTTTCTTT
CDR3: CSVSGGWTEAFF

D: .
V: TRBV13
J: TRBJ2-3
size: .
length: 15
DNA: TGTGCCAGCAGCCCAGGACAGTGGAACACAGATACGCAGTATTTT
CDR3: CASSPGQWNTDTQYF

D: TRBD1
V: TRBV5-6
J: TRBJ2-7
size: .
length: 15
DNA: TGTGCCAGCAGCTTGGCGGGGACAGGCCGTTACGAGCAGTACTTC
CDR3: CASSLAGTGRYEQYF